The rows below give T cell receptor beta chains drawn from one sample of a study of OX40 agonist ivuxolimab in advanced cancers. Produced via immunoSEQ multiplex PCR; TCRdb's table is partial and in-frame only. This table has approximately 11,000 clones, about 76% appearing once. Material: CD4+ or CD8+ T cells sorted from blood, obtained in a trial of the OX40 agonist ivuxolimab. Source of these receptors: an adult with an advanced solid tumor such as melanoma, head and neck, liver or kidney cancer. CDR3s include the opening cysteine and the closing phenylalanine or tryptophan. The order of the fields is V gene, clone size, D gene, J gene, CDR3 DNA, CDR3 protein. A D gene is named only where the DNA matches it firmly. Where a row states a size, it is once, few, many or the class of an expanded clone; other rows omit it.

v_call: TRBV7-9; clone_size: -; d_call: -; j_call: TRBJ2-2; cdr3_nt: TGTGCCAGCAGCTTAGCGCCAGGGGCGGGCACCGGGGAGCTGTTTTTT; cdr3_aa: CASSLAPGAGTGELFF
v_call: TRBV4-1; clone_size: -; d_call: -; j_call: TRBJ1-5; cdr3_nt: TGCGCCAGCAGCCAAGAGCAGGTTAGCAATCAGCCCCAGCATTTT; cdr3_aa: CASSQEQVSNQPQHF
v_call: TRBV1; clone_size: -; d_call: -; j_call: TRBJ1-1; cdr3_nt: TGCACCAGCAGCCAAGGCCTAAACACTGAAGCTTTCTTT; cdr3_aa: CTSSQGLNTEAFF
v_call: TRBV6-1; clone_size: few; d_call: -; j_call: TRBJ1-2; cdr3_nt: TGTGCCAGCAGTGAAAGGGATAACTATGGCTACACCTTC; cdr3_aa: CASSERDNYGYTF
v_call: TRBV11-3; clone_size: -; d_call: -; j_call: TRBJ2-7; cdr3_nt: TGTGCCAGCAGCTCCGGGACTCGGGCCAACGAGCAGTACTTC; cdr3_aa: CASSSGTRANEQYF
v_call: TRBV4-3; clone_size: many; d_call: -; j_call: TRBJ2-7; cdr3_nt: TGCGCCAGCAGCCAAGACACCACCTACGAGCAGTACTTC; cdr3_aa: CASSQDTTYEQYF
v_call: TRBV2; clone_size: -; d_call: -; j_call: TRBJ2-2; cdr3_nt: TGTGCCAGCAGCGCACCTGACAGTACGAACACCGGGGAGCTGTTTTTT; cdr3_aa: CASSAPDSTNTGELFF
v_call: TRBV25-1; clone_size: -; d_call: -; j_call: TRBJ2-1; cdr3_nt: TGTGCCAGCAGTGAAGGTGAGGGGTACCCCTACAATGAGCAGTTCTTC; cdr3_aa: CASSEGEGYPYNEQFF
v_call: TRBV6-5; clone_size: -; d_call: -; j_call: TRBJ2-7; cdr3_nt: TGTGCCAGCAGTTTCCGACAGGGAGGCTCCTACGAGCAGTACTTC; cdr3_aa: CASSFRQGGSYEQYF
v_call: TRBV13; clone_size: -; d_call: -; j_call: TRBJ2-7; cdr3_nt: TGTGCCAGCAGCTTAGGTTTCGCTGCCAGCTCCTACGAGCAGTACTTC; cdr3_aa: CASSLGFAASSYEQYF
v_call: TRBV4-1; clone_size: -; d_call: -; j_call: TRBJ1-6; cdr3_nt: TGCGCCAGCAGCCAAGATCGGGGGCAGGGCAAGAGGGCCCTCCACTTT; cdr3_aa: CASSQDRGQGKRALHF
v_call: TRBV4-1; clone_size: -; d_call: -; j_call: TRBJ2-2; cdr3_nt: TGCGCCAGCAGCCAAGCGGGCTGGCCGAACACCGGGGAGCTGTTTTTT; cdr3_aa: CASSQAGWPNTGELFF
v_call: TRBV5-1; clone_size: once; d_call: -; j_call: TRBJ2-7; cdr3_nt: TGCGCCAGCAGCCAATACGGGGTGGGGAACGAGCAGTACTTC; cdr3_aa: CASSQYGVGNEQYF
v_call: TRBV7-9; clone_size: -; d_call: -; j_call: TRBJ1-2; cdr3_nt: TGTGCCAGCAGACCAGCCCACTATGGCTACACCTTC; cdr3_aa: CASRPAHYGYTF
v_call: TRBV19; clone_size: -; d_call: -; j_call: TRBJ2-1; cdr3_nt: TGTGCCAGTAGTGATAGCCCTAGCTCCTACAATGAGCAGTTCTTC; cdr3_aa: CASSDSPSSYNEQFF
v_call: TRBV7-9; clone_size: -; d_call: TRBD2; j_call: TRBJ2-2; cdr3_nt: TGTGCCAGCAGCTCTCGACTAGCGGGATTAGGGACCGGGGAGCTGTTTTTT; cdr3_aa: CASSSRLAGLGTGELFF
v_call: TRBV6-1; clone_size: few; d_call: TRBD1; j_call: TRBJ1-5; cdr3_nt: TGTGCCAGCAGTGAATCGGCAGGGGGAGGTCAGCCCCAGCATTTT; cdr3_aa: CASSESAGGGQPQHF
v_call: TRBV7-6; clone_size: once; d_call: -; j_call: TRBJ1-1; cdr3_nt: TGTGCCAGCAGCCCCCCTACAGGGCTCGGGGGGGGCACTGAAGCTTTCTTT; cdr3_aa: CASSPPTGLGGGTEAFF
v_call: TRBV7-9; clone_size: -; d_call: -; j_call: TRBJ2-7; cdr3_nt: TGTGCCAGCAGCTCCAGTGGGTGGGGCTCCGAGCAGTACTTC; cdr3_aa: CASSSSGWGSEQYF
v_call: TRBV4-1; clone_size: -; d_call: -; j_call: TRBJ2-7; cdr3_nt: TGCGCCAGCAGCCTCGACTCTGTGCGAACACGGTCCTACGAGCAGTACTTC; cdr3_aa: CASSLDSVRTRSYEQYF
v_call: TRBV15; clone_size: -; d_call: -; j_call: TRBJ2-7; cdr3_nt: TGTGCCACCAGCAGTGCAACAAAGCTCTACGAGCAGTACTTC; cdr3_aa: CATSSATKLYEQYF
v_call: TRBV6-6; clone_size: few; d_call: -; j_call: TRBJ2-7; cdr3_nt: TGTGCCAGCAGTTACTCGTTGAACAGGGACGAGCAGTACTTC; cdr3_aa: CASSYSLNRDEQYF
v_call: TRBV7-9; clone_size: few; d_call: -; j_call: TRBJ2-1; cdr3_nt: TGTGCCAGCAGTAACGACCCCAATGAGCAGTTCTTC; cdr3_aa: CASSNDPNEQFF
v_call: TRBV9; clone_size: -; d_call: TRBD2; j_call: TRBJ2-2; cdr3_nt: TGTGCCAGCACAAATTTTCGACTAGCGGAACCTTCGAGAACCGGGGAGCTGTTTTTT; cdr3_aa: CASTNFRLAEPSRTGELFF
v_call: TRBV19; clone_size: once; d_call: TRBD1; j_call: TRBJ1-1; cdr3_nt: TGTGCCAGTAGTGACGACCAGGGGGCGTTTACTGAAGCTTTCTTT; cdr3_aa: CASSDDQGAFTEAFF
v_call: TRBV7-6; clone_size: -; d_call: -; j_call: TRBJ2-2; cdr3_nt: TGTGCCAGCAGCCCCGAAGGCCGAACCGGGGAGCTGTTTTTT; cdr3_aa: CASSPEGRTGELFF
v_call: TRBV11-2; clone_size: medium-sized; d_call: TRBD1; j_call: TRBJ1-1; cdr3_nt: TGTGCCAGCAGCTTCTGGGACAGGGGAGGCACTGAAGCTTTCTTT; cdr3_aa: CASSFWDRGGTEAFF